This T cell receptor beta chain was recorded in a study of human T cells and chemical hapten exposure. Study details: Patch tests delivered 0.01% DPC to the upper back and were evaluated at 6 days.

Ten or more counts support this clonotype. The CDR3 has 14 residues. Germline V gives CDR1 DFQATT, CDR2 SNEGSKA (reference sequence). The V end was cut by 1 base, the J end by 1 base, with 9 bases between. Time point defined: pre-sensitization, week 0. As to treatment: therapeutic diphenylcyclopropenone sensitization with weekly scalp DPC. TCRdb reprocessed the RACE reads via MiXCR and lists one record per CDR3 protein. The top ten clones hold approximately 2.4% of a sample with over 300,000 distinct CDR3 sequences, 4% to 6% of them seen once. The clonotype was recovered from a woman in her forties or fifties with alopecia areata. Some clones in this sample may be carry-over from other donors' samples. Sequences were derived from whole blood, sampled in connection with sensitization to the hapten diphenylcyclopropenone (DPC). The V and J genes are TRBV20-1 and TRBJ2-3; no clear D gene. The CDR3 reads CSARASPGTDTQYF. The DNA of the CDR3 is TGCAGTGCTAGAGCGAGTCCGGGCACAGATACGCAGTATTTT.